This T cell receptor (beta chain) was sequenced in a study of T cell repertoires in cytomegalovirus infection. This CDR3 has 12 residues. V lost 6 bases and J lost 4, with 9 bases in between. Looked up from germline, CDR1 is SGHTA and CDR2 is FQGNSA. In its sample, this clonotype was seen many times. TCRdb reprocessed the reads via MiXCR and lists one record per CDR3 protein. The sample lists about 140,000 distinct CDR3 sequences, about 6% occurring once. The source is a human donor in good health (CMV status not recorded). Some clones in this sample may be carry-over from other donors' samples. The sequencing sample was made of PBMCs. The gene calls are TRBV7-2 and TRBJ1-1; the D is unclear. CDR3 in DNA: TGTGCCAGCAGAAGCTCGGGCACTGAAGCTTTCTTT. Amino acids: CASRSSGTEAFF.